These T cell receptor beta chains were read from a single sample in a study of post-analysis software for immune sequencing data. TCRdb called the PCR reads again in MiXCR, with one record for every CDR3 protein. This table has 450,000 to 700,000 distinct CDR3 sequences, roughly 45% appearing once. Sequenced material: blood. The origin of the receptors is a girl aged 10 to 17 with multiple sclerosis. Both conserved end residues are part of each CDR3. The D gene is left open where the match is weak. Clone sizes are given selectively: once, few, many, or a class where the clone is expanded.

J | V | D | size | CDR3 | DNA
TRBJ2-7 | TRBV12-3/TRBV12-4 | NA | many | CASSFRSSYEQYF | TGTGCCAGCAGTTTTCGGAGCTCCTACGAGCAGTACTTC
TRBJ2-1 | TRBV7-3 | TRBD2 | few | CASSPRGGLDNEQFF | TGTGCCAGCAGCCCCCGGGGGGGTCTGGACAATGAGCAGTTCTTC
TRBJ2-7 | TRBV14 | NA | once | CASSQGGLKQYF | TGTGCCAGCAGCCAAGGGGGACTGAAGCAGTACTTC
TRBJ1-1 | TRBV12-3/TRBV12-4 | NA | few | CASSGEGAAFF | TGTGCCAGCAGCGGGGAGGGTGCAGCTTTCTTT
TRBJ2-1 | TRBV20-1 | NA | NA | CSAKGNEQFF | TGCAGTGCCAAGGGCAATGAGCAGTTCTTC
TRBJ2-7 | TRBV20-1 | NA | NA | CSARDRRGGYEQYF | TGCAGTGCTAGAGATCGGAGGGGGGGCTACGAGCAGTACTTC
TRBJ2-3 | TRBV20-1 | NA | few | CSAHRGGTDTQYF | TGCAGTGCCCATCGGGGCGGCACAGATACGCAGTATTTT
TRBJ2-1 | TRBV24-1 | TRBD2 | NA | CATSAYSGSSYNEQFF | TGTGCCACCAGTGCTTATAGCGGGAGTTCCTACAATGAGCAGTTCTTC
TRBJ1-1 | TRBV29-1 | TRBD1 | NA | CSVEDIGTGSIMNTEAFF | TGCAGCGTTGAAGACATCGGGACAGGGTCGATTATGAACACTGAAGCTTTCTTT
TRBJ2-1 | TRBV6-6 | NA | NA | CASSLEPLSYNEQFF | TGTGCCAGCAGTTTAGAACCTCTTAGCTACAATGAGCAGTTCTTC
TRBJ2-3 | TRBV5-1 | NA | few | CASSLAGGHNTDTQYF | TGCGCCAGCAGCTTGGCCGGGGGACATAACACAGATACGCAGTATTTT
TRBJ2-3 | TRBV6-2/TRBV6-3 | NA | NA | CASSYRPDTQYF | TGTGCCAGCAGTTATCGCCCCGATACGCAGTATTTT
TRBJ1-2 | TRBV9 | TRBD1 | NA | CASSARDSQIGYTF | TGTGCCAGCAGCGCCAGGGACAGTCAAATTGGCTACACCTTC
TRBJ1-1 | TRBV20-1 | NA | NA | CSAPKEGTEAFF | TGCAGTGCCCCAAAGGAGGGCACTGAAGCTTTCTTT
TRBJ1-2 | TRBV6-4 | TRBD1 | NA | CASSATAGQGVDDYTF | TGTGCCAGCAGTGCCACGGCGGGACAGGGGGTAGATGACTACACCTTC